Presented here are 8 T cell receptor beta chains from one specimen sequenced in a study of T cells in Graves' hyperthyroidism and ophthalmopathy (dated by TCRdb to 2018 to 2020). The library was built by means of multiplex PCR. Sequencing was performed on an Illumina HiSeq 2000. The TCR beta CDR3 regions were amplified from the RNA transcripts. A first-round RT-PCR of the TCR CDR3 used the HTBI primer set with the Qiagen OneStep RT-PCR kit. In TCRdb, the public reads were trimmed at Q25 with fastp and aligned with MiXCR, with productive beta chains retained. Records with the same CDR3 protein are collapsed into one entry carrying the most frequent genes and DNA. The sample table lists a few hundred thousand distinct CDR3 sequences, 14% of them with a count of one. Jointly, the top ten make up 5.8% of the sample. Sequenced material: blood. These receptors originate from a woman in her twenties or thirties with Graves' hyperthyroidism that later progressed to Graves' ophthalmopathy.

Only a few counts were recorded for this clonotype. The chain employs TRBV5-1 and TRBJ1-1, with TRBD1 as a possible D gene (5 bases). The CDR3 loop spans 14 amino acids. Per germline, CDR1 SGHRS and CDR2 YFSETQ. V was pared by 4 bases and J by 4 bases, with 14 bases between. The CDR3 reads CASSQWGAGTEAFF. The DNA for the CDR3 is TGCGCCAGCAGCCAGTGGGGCGCGGGCACTGAAGCTTTCTTT.

This clonotype was counted many times. The V gene is TRBV5-5, the J gene TRBJ2-6; a possible D gene is TRBD2 (5 bases). This CDR3 contains 18 residues. Trimming cost V 0 bases and J 2 bases, with 15 bases left between them. Germline CDR1 is SGHKS and CDR2 is YYEKEE (reference sequence). The DNA of the CDR3 is TGTGCCAGCAGCTTGGACCACGGAGGAGGCCCTGGGGCCAACGTCCTGACTTTC. As protein: CASSLDHGGGPGANVLTF.

V is TRBV7-9 and J is TRBJ1-1; D is uncertain. Trimming pared 0 bases from V and 10 bases from J, leaving 6 bases between. Germline CDR1 is SEHNR and CDR2 is FQNEAQ (reference sequence). The CDR3 is 11 residues long. The CDR3 here is CASSLALRAFF. CDR3 nucleotide sequence: TGTGCCAGCAGCTTAGCGCTTAGAGCTTTCTTT.

This clonotype has at least ten counts. The chain has TRBV6-1 and TRBJ2-7, with D unclear. V lost 1 base to trimming and J lost 1 base, with 17 bases between them. CDR1 is MNHNS and CDR2 is SASEGT in the germline V gene. The CDR3 length is 17 residues. In nucleotides, the CDR3 is TGTGCCAGCAGTGAAGTAAGTATGGTAGCAGCTTCCTACGAGCAGTACTTC. As protein: CASSEVSMVAASYEQYF.

This clonotype was detected many times. The chain couples TRBV28 to TRBJ2-3; possible D gene TRBD1, 6 bases. V lost 4 bases to trimming and J lost 6 bases, with 23 bases between them. The germline V gene encodes CDR1 MDHEN and CDR2 SYDVKM. The CDR3 contains 17 residues. The DNA for the CDR3 is TGTGCCAGCAGTTCCCCCTGGTCAGGGGAAAAGTCGGATACGCAGTATTTT. Its protein product is CASSSPWSGEKSDTQYF.

This clonotype came up many times. The gene calls are TRBV6-2 or TRBV6-3 and TRBJ2-7; a possible D gene is TRBD2 (6 bases). Germline V CDR1 and CDR2: MNHEY, SVGEGT. V was trimmed by 7 bases and J by 0 bases, leaving 10 bases between them. This CDR3 region has 13 residues. The CDR3 sequence is CASIAAGSYEQYF. CDR3 coding DNA: TGTGCCAGCATAGCGGCCGGCTCCTACGAGCAGTACTTC.

V usage is TRBV7-3 and J usage is TRBJ2-1; 10 bases align to TRBD1. The J segment lost 6 bases and the V segment lost 5 bases, leaving 7 bases of the junction unmatched. The germline gives CDR1 SGHTA, CDR2 FQGTGA. The CDR3 is made up of 15 amino acids. The CDR3, as DNA: TGTGCCAGCAGCCCCACCGGGACAGGGGTCAATGAGCAGTTCTTC. Translated, it gives CASSPTGTGVNEQFF.

This clonotype was seen many times. This rearrangement joins TRBV24-1 to TRBJ2-3; 12 bases fit TRBD2. The V gene end was trimmed by 3 bases and the J gene end by 4 bases; junction bases not matched to a gene: 4. This CDR3 is built from 16 residues. Germline-derived CDR1 and CDR2 are KGHDR and SFDVKD. Written as DNA, the CDR3 is TGTGCCACCAGTGATCACCTAGCGGGAGGGTCAGATACGCAGTATTTT. It specifies CATSDHLAGGSDTQYF.